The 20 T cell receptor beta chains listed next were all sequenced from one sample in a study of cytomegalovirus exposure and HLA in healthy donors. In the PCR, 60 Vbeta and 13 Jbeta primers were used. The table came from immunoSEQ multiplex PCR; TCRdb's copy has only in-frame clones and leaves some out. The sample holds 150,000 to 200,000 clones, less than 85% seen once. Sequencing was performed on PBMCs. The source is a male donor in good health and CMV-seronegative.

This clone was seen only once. Written as DNA, the CDR3 is TGTGCCAGCAGGATAGACAGGGTCTGGGATTCACCCCTCCACTTT. Translated: CASRIDRVWDSPLHF. The chain carries TRBV13 and TRBJ1-6; 7 bases are shared with TRBD1. Trimming removed 6 bases from V and 8 bases from J; junction bases left unmatched: 10. Germline CDR1 and CDR2: PRHDT and FYEKMQ (reference sequence). The CDR3 extends over 15 amino acids.

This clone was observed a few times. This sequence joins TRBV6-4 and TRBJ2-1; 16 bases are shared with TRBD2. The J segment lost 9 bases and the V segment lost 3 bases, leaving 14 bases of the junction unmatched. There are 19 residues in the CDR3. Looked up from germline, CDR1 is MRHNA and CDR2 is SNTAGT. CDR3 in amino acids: CASSDSPGTSGRARGEQFF. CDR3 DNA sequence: TGTGCCAGCAGTGATTCCCCCGGGACTAGCGGGAGGGCCAGGGGTGAGCAGTTCTTC.

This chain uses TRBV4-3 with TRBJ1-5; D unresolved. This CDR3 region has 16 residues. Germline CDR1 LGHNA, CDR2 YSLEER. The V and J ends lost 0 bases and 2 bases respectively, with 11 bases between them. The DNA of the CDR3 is TGCGCCAGCAGCCAAGATGCTGGTCGGGGCAATCAGCCCCAGCATTTT. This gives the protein CASSQDAGRGNQPQHF.

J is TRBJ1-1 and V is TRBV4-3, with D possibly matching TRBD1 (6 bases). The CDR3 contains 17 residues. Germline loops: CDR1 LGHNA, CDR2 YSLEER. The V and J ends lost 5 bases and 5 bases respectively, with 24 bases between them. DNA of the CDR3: TGCGCCAGCAGCTACTGGCAGCCCGCTACAGGGCATACTGAAGCTTTCTTT. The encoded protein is CASSYWQPATGHTEAFF.

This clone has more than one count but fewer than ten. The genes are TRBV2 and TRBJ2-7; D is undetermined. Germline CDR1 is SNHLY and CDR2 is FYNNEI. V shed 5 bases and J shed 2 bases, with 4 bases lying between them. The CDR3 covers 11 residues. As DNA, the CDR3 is TGTGCCAGCAGTACAACCTACGAGCAGTACTTC. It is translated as CASSTTYEQYF.

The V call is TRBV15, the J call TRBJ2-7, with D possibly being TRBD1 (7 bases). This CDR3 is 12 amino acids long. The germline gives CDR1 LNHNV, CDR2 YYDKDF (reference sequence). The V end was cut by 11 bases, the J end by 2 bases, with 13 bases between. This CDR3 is CAAGQLPYEQYF. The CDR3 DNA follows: TGTGCCGCGGGACAGCTACCCTACGAGCAGTACTTC.

The CDR3 sequence is CASRRGAVSNQPQHF. In nucleotides, the CDR3 is TGTGCCAGCAGACGGGGGGCGGTTAGCAATCAGCCCCAGCATTTT. The chain employs TRBV27 and TRBJ1-5; TRBD1 might be the D (6 bases). Germline CDR1 MNHEY, CDR2 SMNVEV (reference sequence). Trimming removed 6 bases at V and 0 bases at J, with 12 bases between. CDR3 length: 15 residues.

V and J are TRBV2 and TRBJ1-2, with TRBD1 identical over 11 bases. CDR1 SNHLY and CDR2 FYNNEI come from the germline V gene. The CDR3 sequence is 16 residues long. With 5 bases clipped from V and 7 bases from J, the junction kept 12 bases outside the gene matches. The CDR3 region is CASSTRDRGAGGGYTF. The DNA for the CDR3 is TGTGCCAGCAGTACCCGGGACAGGGGGGCTGGTGGTGGCTACACCTTC.

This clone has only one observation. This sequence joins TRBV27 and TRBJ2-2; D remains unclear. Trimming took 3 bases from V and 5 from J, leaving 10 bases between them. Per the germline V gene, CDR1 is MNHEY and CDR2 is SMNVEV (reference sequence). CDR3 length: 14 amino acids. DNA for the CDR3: TGTGCCAGCAGTTTTCAGATATTTACCGGGGAGCTGTTTTTT. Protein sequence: CASSFQIFTGELFF.

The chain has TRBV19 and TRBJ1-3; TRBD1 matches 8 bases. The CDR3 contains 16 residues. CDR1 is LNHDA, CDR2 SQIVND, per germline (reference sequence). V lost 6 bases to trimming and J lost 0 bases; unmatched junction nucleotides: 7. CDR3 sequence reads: CASRGQGKNSGNTIYF. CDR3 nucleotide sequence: TGTGCCAGTAGAGGACAGGGCAAAAACTCTGGAAACACCATATATTTT.

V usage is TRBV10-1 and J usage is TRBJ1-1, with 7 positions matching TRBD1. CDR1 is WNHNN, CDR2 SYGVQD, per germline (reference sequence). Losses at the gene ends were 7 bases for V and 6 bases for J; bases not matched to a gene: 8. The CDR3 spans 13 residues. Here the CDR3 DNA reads TGCGCCAGCATGGACAGGTCCAGGGCTGAAGCTTTCTTT. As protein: CASMDRSRAEAFF.

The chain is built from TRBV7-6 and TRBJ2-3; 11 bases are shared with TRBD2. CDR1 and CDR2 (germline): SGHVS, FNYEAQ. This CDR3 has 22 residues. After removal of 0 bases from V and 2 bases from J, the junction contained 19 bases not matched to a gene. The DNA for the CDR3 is TGTGCCAGCAGCTTAGCTTTGGGGGTGGGACTAGCGGACCAGAGGACCACAGATACGCAGTATTTT. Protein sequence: CASSLALGVGLADQRTTDTQYF.

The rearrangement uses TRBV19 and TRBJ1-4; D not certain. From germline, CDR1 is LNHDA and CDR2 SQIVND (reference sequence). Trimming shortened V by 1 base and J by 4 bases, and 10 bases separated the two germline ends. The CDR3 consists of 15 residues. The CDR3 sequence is CASSIGRSINEKLFF. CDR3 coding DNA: TGTGCCAGTAGTATAGGTAGGAGTATTAATGAAAAACTGTTTTTT.

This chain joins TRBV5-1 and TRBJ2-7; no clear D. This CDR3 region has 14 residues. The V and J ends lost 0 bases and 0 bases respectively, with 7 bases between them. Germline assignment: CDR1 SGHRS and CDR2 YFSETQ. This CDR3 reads CASSLVQSSYEQYF. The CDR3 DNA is TGCGCCAGCAGCTTGGTACAGAGCTCCTACGAGCAGTACTTC.

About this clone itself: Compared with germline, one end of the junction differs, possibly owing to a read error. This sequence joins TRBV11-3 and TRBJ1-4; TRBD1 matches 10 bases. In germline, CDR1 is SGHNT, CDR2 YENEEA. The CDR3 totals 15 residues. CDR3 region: CASSTRQGAKEKLFF. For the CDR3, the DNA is TGTGCCAGCAGCACACGACAGGGGGCTAAAGAAAAACTGTTTTTT.

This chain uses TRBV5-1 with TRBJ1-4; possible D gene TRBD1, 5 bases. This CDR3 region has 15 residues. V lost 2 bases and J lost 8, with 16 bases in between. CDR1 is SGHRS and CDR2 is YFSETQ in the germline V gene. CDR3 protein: CASSFFGRVGEKLFF. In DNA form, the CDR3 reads TGCGCCAGCAGCTTTTTCGGCAGGGTCGGAGAAAAACTGTTTTTT.

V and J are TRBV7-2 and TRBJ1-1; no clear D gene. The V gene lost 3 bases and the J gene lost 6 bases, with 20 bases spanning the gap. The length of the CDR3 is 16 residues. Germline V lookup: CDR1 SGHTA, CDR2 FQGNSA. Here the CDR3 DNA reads TGTGCCAGCAGCTTTTGGGTAACGGGTGCCGCCCCTGAAGCTTTCTTT. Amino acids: CASSFWVTGAAPEAFF.

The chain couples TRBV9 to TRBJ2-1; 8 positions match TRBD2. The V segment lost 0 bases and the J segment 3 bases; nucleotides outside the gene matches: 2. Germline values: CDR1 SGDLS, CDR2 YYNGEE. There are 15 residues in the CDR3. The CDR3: CASSVGSGSYNEQFF. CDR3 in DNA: TGTGCCAGCAGCGTAGGCAGCGGGAGCTACAATGAGCAGTTCTTC.

The CDR3 here is CSVTIRLMREVSSQLSYNEQFF. The CDR3, as DNA: TGCAGCGTCACGATCCGGCTTATGCGGGAGGTATCCTCTCAGCTCTCCTACAATGAGCAGTTCTTC. The chain carries TRBV29-1 and TRBJ2-1, with 8 positions matching TRBD2. The CDR3 length is 22 residues. After removal of 6 bases from V and 0 bases from J, the junction contained 28 bases not matched to a gene. CDR1 is SQVTM, CDR2 ANQGSEA, per germline.

The CDR3 DNA reads as TGTGCCAGCGGACAGGTGGGGGGAGAGACCCAGTACTTC. Residues: CASGQVGGETQYF. The chain combines TRBV6-1 with TRBJ2-5; TRBD1 might be the D (7 bases). This CDR3 comprises 13 residues. Germline loops: CDR1 MNHNS, CDR2 SASEGT. The V gene lost 8 bases and the J gene lost 4 bases, with 14 bases spanning the gap.